This T cell receptor (beta chain) was obtained from a study of OX40 agonist ivuxolimab in advanced cancers. Study context: Dose-escalation cases comprised hepatocellular carcinoma, melanoma, renal cell or head and neck cancer. In three patients, partial responses were observed, one with hepatocellular carcinoma and two with cutaneous melanoma. Findings and caveats of the study: Some nonresponders also had low normalized T-cell clonal expansion.

Peripheral blood came from all dose cohorts at three timepoints. Measured with immunoSEQ multiplex PCR; TCRdb has only the in-frame clones, and not every one. Of 120,000 or so clones in the sample, just over 90% were seen once. With regard to this clone: The antigen remains undetermined.

With 5 bases removed from V and 1 base from J, the gap between germline ends came to 11 bases. CDR3 length: 14 amino acids. CDR1 is SGHVS and CDR2 is FNYEAQ in the germline V gene. The sample in question was CD4+ or CD8+ T cells sorted from blood, obtained in a trial of the OX40 agonist ivuxolimab. The TCR sequence derives from an adult with an advanced solid tumor such as melanoma, head and neck, liver or kidney cancer. This chain links TRBV7-6 with TRBJ1-1; TRBD1 might be the D (5 bases). The CDR3 nucleotides read TGTGCCAGCAGCCCTCGGACACAGAACACTGAAGCTTTCTTT. As protein: CASSPRTQNTEAFF.